These T cell receptor beta chains were read from a single sample in a study of T cells in Graves' hyperthyroidism and ophthalmopathy. TCRdb re-analysed the multiplex PCR reads in MiXCR, keeping a single row per CDR3 protein. The table records 300,000 to 400,000 distinct CDR3 sequences, under 25% of them present only once. What was sequenced was blood. Every receptor here comes from a woman between 45 and 65 years old with Graves' hyperthyroidism. CDR3s include the opening cysteine and the closing phenylalanine or tryptophan. Not every row has a clone size; where given, it reads once, few, many or a size class.

CDR3 protein	V gene	CDR3 length	clone size
CASSGDTQYF	TRBV25-1	10	NA
CASRPRGRGGETYEQYF	TRBV27	17	many
CAWPAGENGYTF	TRBV30	12	NA
CASSIGGQGEHEQFF	TRBV19	15	many
CASSEEYWVAETQYF	TRBV2	15	NA
CASSQLDRGLYGYTF	TRBV5-4	15	many
CAISSGKSTDTQYF	TRBV10-3	14	few
CASSQLRNQETQYF	TRBV3-1	14	many
CASSGNLTVALHF	TRBV18	13	many
CASSLGTDSGNTIYF	TRBV5-6	15	many
CASSLYRGGGSYNEQFF	TRBV7-9	17	many
CAWNPTGMNTEAFF	TRBV30	14	many
CSARGVEGNQPQHF	TRBV20-1	14	many
CASSSLVRRGEKLFF	TRBV7-2	15	once
CASRQTSGGPADEQFF	TRBV6-1	16	NA
CASTRTSGLSSYNEQFF	TRBV5-1	17	NA
CASSFRQGGTGQETQYF	TRBV28	17	NA
CASSLMTGEETQYF	TRBV28	14	NA
CASSNVQGFQQPQHF	TRBV7-6	15	few
CAARLRPLGGGELFF	TRBV28	15	NA
CASSYWRSSFTDTQYF	TRBV7-9	16	many
CASSWGQARGDGYTF	TRBV5-1	15	many
CASPLGDGRQFF	TRBV27	12	many
CASSLRTADSYEQYF	TRBV5-5	15	NA
CASSSVDRPGNEQFF	TRBV2	15	NA
CASRTTGSYEQYF	TRBV12-3/TRBV12-4	13	many
CASFGVAGGPRETQYF	TRBV27	16	many
CASREGATNEKLFF	TRBV2	14	many
CASSPRDNGRPAFF	TRBV27	14	NA
CASRITPDDTEAFF	TRBV7-8	14	NA
CASSFGLADNEQFF	TRBV2	14	many
CASSFKGTNTEAFF	TRBV27	14	NA